These 26 T cell receptor beta chains came from one sample sequenced in a study of blood T cell repertoires in COVID-19. Here immunoSEQ multiplex PCR was the method, and the copy in TCRdb shows in-frame clones only, minus some. The sample contains about 40,000 clones, roughly 88% of which appear only once. Specimen: peripheral blood. These TCRs come from a woman between 65 and 79 years old with acute or convalescent COVID-19.

The chain combines TRBV29-1 with TRBJ2-5; no firm D call. V was pared by 2 bases and J by 5 bases, with 6 bases between. The CDR3 runs to 11 residues. Germline V gene data show CDR1 as SQVTM and CDR2 as ANQGSEA. This CDR3 reads CSVEPRETQYF. DNA of the CDR3: TGCAGCGTTGAACCTCGGGAGACCCAGTACTTC.

The J gene is TRBJ2-1, the V gene TRBV15; 9 nucleotides align to TRBD2. The CDR3 has 16 residues. The J segment lost 9 bases and the V segment lost 0 bases, leaving 9 bases of the junction unmatched. CDR1 is LNHNV and CDR2 is YYDKDF in the germline V gene (reference sequence). DNA of the CDR3: TGTGCCACCAGCAGAGAGCAAAGGGGTAGCGGGGGTGAGCAGTTCTTC. It translates to CATSREQRGSGGEQFF.

The chain uses TRBV30 and TRBJ2-7, with 7 positions matching TRBD1. Looked up from germline, CDR1 is GTSNPN and CDR2 is SVGIG (reference sequence). J gave up 5 bases and V 2 bases, and 3 bases lay outside the gene matches. The CDR3 contains 12 residues. The CDR3 bases are TGTGCCTGGAGTAAGACAGGGAACGAGCAGTACGTC. Translated, it gives CAWSKTGNEQYV.

The chain couples TRBV6-2 or TRBV6-3 to TRBJ2-1, with 11 bases fitting TRBD2. The length of the CDR3 is 15 residues. Unmatched junction bases numbered 4, after V lost 4 bases and J lost 5 bases. The germline gives CDR1 MNHEY, CDR2 SVGEGT. DNA for the CDR3: TGTGCCAGCAGTTTGCTAGCGGGAGGTAACAATGAGCAGTTCTTC. It yields the protein CASSLLAGGNNEQFF.

The J gene is TRBJ1-2, the V gene TRBV6-5; 7 positions match TRBD1. Germline V lookup: CDR1 MNHEY, CDR2 SVGAGI. The CDR3 runs 15 residues. Trimming cost V 8 bases and J 7 bases; bases outside gene matches: 16. For the CDR3, the DNA is TGTGCCAGCCAACAGGGGACGGCCTGGGGTTTTGGCTACACCTTC. It codes for CASQQGTAWGFGYTF.

This clone was observed a handful of times. The V gene is TRBV6-5, the J gene TRBJ1-6, with unresolved D. This CDR3 is 12 amino acids long. The germline CDR1 and CDR2 sequences are MNHEY and SVGAGI. Trimming stripped 10 bases from V and 8 bases from J, with 12 bases between. The CDR3 reads CATTSGYSPLHF. As DNA, the CDR3 is TGTGCCACCACATCGGGGTATTCACCCCTCCACTTT.

The chain joins TRBV27 to TRBJ1-5, with a weak D call TRBD1 (5 bases). The CDR3 extends over 12 amino acids. Germline V gives CDR1 MNHEY, CDR2 SMNVEV (reference sequence). Trimming took off 8 bases at V and 6 bases at J, with 11 bases between the two ends. The CDR3 DNA reads as TGTGCCAGCCGGGGGAGCGGTCAGCCCCAGCATTTT. It specifies CASRGSGQPQHF.

In its sample, this clone was seen once. The chain combines TRBV24-1 with TRBJ2-3; 8 bases line up with TRBD2. V shed 9 bases, J shed 6 bases, and the junction held 10 bases outside the gene matches. The CDR3 has 14 amino acids. Germline V gene lookup returns CDR1 KGHDR and CDR2 SFDVKD. CDR3 loop: CATAGAGAWDTQYF. CDR3 coding DNA: TGTGCCACCGCAGGAGCGGGGGCTTGGGATACGCAGTATTTT.

V usage is TRBV10-3 and J usage is TRBJ1-2; no clear D gene. The CDR3 is 12 residues long. With 2 bases removed from V and 4 bases from J, the gap between germline ends came to 5 bases. Germline V gene lookup returns CDR1 ENHRY and CDR2 SYGVKD. CDR3: CAISEPGYGYTF. Written as DNA, the CDR3 is TGTGCCATCAGTGAGCCAGGCTATGGCTACACCTTC.

This chain links TRBV9 with TRBJ1-4; unclear D gene. CDR3 length: 13 amino acids. The ends were cut back, 3 bases at V and 8 bases at J, with 11 bases in the middle. Germline CDR1 is SGDLS and CDR2 is YYNGEE. Here the CDR3 DNA reads TGTGCCAGCAGCGGGGAGGGTTTCGAAAAACTGTTTTTT. This encodes CASSGEGFEKLFF.

The genes are TRBV6-5 and TRBJ2-7, with 11 bases identical to TRBD2. The germline CDR1 and CDR2 sequences are MNHEY and SVGAGI. The CDR3 is 15 residues long. The ends lost 6 bases at V and 2 bases at J; junction bases unmatched: 6. The CDR3 loop is CASRPTSGGAYEQYV. CDR3 in DNA: TGTGCCAGCAGGCCTACTAGCGGGGGCGCCTACGAGCAGTACGTC.

As DNA, the CDR3 is TGTGCCAGCAGCTTCCCCGGACAAGTATACAATGAGCAGTTCTTC. Residues: CASSFPGQVYNEQFF. The genes are TRBV5-8 and TRBJ2-1, with a possible D match to TRBD1 (5 bases). The ends were cut back, 2 bases at V and 4 bases at J, with 13 bases in the middle. The CDR3 has 15 residues. CDR1 is SGHTS and CDR2 is YDEGEE in the germline V gene.

The chain uses TRBV2 and TRBJ1-5; D is unclear. The germline CDR1 and CDR2 sequences are SNHLY and FYNNEI. V was shortened by 6 bases and J by 1 base, with 13 bases between the two germline ends. The CDR3 spans 15 residues. CDR3 in amino acids: CASSPALRSNQPQHF. Here the CDR3 DNA reads TGTGCCAGCAGCCCGGCCCTGCGGAGCAATCAGCCCCAGCATTTT.

In its sample, this clone was seen once. This chain joins TRBV18 and TRBJ2-1; possible D gene TRBD2, 6 bases. The germline V gene has CDR1 KGHSH and CDR2 LQKENI. Trimming took 4 bases from V and 9 from J, leaving 13 bases between them. There are 13 residues in the CDR3. The CDR3 nucleotides read TGTGCCAGCTCACGCGATACTAGCCGTGAGCAGTTCTTC. Its translation is CASSRDTSREQFF.

This clone was detected once. The V and J genes are TRBV15 and TRBJ2-5, with 7 bases lining up with TRBD1. Germline V gene data show CDR1 as LNHNV and CDR2 as YYDKDF (reference sequence). Trimming took 2 bases from V and 5 from J; bases not matched to a gene: 5. CDR3 length equals 14 residues. As DNA, the CDR3 is TGTGCCACCAGCAGATCGACAGGGTACGAGACCCAGTACTTC. Its translation is CATSRSTGYETQYF.

The rearrangement links TRBV2 to TRBJ2-1; tentatively, D is TRBD2 (6 bases). From germline, CDR1 is SNHLY and CDR2 FYNNEI. V gave up 8 bases and J gave up 4 bases, with 15 bases separating them. CDR3 length equals 14 residues. In DNA, the CDR3 is TGTGCCAGCCTCCGGGACTCCGTATACAATGAGCAGTTCTTC. It is translated as CASLRDSVYNEQFF.

V gene TRBV6-2 or TRBV6-3 combines with J gene TRBJ2-7; the match to TRBD2 covers 8 bases. The CDR3 spans 14 residues. After removal of 2 bases from V and 3 bases from J, the junction contained 3 bases not matched to a gene. Germline lookup yields CDR1 MNHEY and CDR2 SVGEGT. CDR3 amino acids: CASSYGTSLYEQYV. In DNA form, the CDR3 reads TGTGCCAGCAGTTACGGGACTAGTCTCTACGAGCAGTACGTC.

V gene TRBV9 combines with J gene TRBJ1-2, with 9 nucleotides matching TRBD1. V shed 0 bases, J shed 5 bases, and the junction held 5 bases outside the gene matches. The CDR3 is 15 residues long. The germline V gene encodes CDR1 SGDLS and CDR2 YYNGEE. CDR3 amino acids: CASSVGTGAEYGYTF. In DNA, the CDR3 is TGTGCCAGCAGCGTAGGGACAGGGGCGGAATATGGCTACACCTTC.

V usage is TRBV18 and J usage is TRBJ1-2; TRBD1 is a possible D gene (6 bases). The CDR3 loop spans 16 amino acids. CDR1 is KGHSH, CDR2 LQKENI, per germline. The V gene lost 6 bases and the J gene lost 0 bases, with 17 bases spanning the gap. Here the CDR3 DNA reads TGTGCCAGCTCTACCGGGACACTGCGTACTAACTATGGCTACACCTTC. It translates to CASSTGTLRTNYGYTF.

This clone was observed a single time. V is TRBV3-1 (or the pseudogene TRBV3-2) and J is TRBJ1-2, with 9 positions matching TRBD1. The CDR3 has 14 amino acids. V shed 1 base, J shed 6 bases, and the junction held 3 bases outside the gene matches. Germline V gives CDR1 LGHDT, CDR2 YNNKEL (reference sequence). As DNA, the CDR3 is TGTGCCAGCAGCCAAGGGGACAGGGACCATGGCTACACCTTC. Residues: CASSQGDRDHGYTF.

The gene calls are TRBV18 and TRBJ1-2; D perhaps matches TRBD1 (6 bases). CDR1 and CDR2 from the germline V gene are KGHSH and LQKENI. The CDR3 extends over 13 amino acids. The V end was cut by 3 bases, the J end by 8 bases, with 13 bases between. The CDR3 nucleotides read TGTGCCAGCTCACCTGGAACAGGGAAAGGCTACACCTTC. Translating it yields CASSPGTGKGYTF.

The chain recombines TRBV30 with TRBJ1-5, with 9 bases aligning to TRBD1. There are 14 residues in the CDR3. Germline CDR1 reads GTSNPN; CDR2 reads SVGIG (reference sequence). The junction had 8 bases not matched to a gene; V was cut back by 4 bases and J by 7 bases. CDR3 in DNA: TGTGCCTGGAACCGGGACAGGGTGGGACAGCCCCAGCATTTT. Its translation is CAWNRDRVGQPQHF.

The gene calls are TRBV5-1 and TRBJ2-1; 7 nucleotides align to TRBD2. The CDR3 runs to 15 residues. Trimming removed 0 bases from V and 4 bases from J; junction bases left unmatched: 4. Looked up from germline, CDR1 is SGHRS and CDR2 is YFSETQ. CDR3 DNA sequence: TGCGCCAGCAGCTTGGTACCTAGCGGTTACAATGAGCAGTTCTTC. This codes for CASSLVPSGYNEQFF.

The chain links TRBV10-1 to TRBJ2-2; the D gene is possibly TRBD1 (5 bases). The CDR3 runs 14 residues. Looked up from germline, CDR1 is WNHNN and CDR2 is SYGVQD (reference sequence). V was pared by 6 bases and J by 1 base, with 9 bases between. The CDR3 region is CASRDNRNTGELFF. The DNA for the CDR3 is TGCGCCAGCAGGGACAACCGGAACACCGGGGAGCTGTTTTTT.

This clone was detected a few times. This chain uses TRBV2 with TRBJ1-2; no reliable D call. Germline CDR1 SNHLY, CDR2 FYNNEI. The CDR3 is made up of 13 amino acids. V lost 4 bases and J lost 8, with 14 bases in between. The CDR3: CASSATVFLGYTF. In DNA, the CDR3 is TGTGCCAGCAGTGCCACAGTTTTCTTGGGCTACACCTTC.

The V and J genes are TRBV9 and TRBJ2-2, with 8 bases matching TRBD1. Germline assignment: CDR1 SGDLS and CDR2 YYNGEE. Germline trimming cut 2 bases from V and 6 bases from J; bases unmatched to any gene: 6. The CDR3 sequence is 15 residues long. The CDR3 region is CASSVRQGRPGELFF. CDR3 sequence (DNA): TGTGCCAGCAGCGTGAGACAGGGGAGGCCCGGGGAGCTGTTTTTT.